These 10 T cell receptor beta chains were sequenced from one sample in a study of blood T cells in healthy people across ages. A second PCR of about 7 to 12 cycles used a sample-barcoded 5' primer and a J-beta primer mix. TCRdb re-derived calls from the 5' RACE reads in MiXCR, one entry per CDR3 protein. The sample lists 1,100,000 or so distinct CDR3 sequences, around 45% occurring once. The specimen sequenced was blood. These receptors all come from a woman aged 55-70 years in good health.

In its sample, this clonotype was seen a few times. This chain uses TRBV10-3 with TRBJ2-3, with 8 bases lining up with TRBD1. Trimming took 8 bases from V and 0 from J; bases not matched to a gene: 7. The germline gives CDR1 ENHRY, CDR2 SYGVKD. The CDR3 has 15 amino acids. The CDR3: CAIEAGQESTDTQYF. CDR3 DNA sequence: TGTGCCATCGAGGCGGGACAGGAGAGCACAGATACGCAGTATTTT.

This clonotype was recorded once. CDR3 in amino acids: CASSPNAGTSGIFNTGELFF. The CDR3, as DNA: TGCGCCAGCAGCCCGAACGCCGGGACTAGCGGGATATTTAACACCGGGGAGCTGTTTTTT. The chain joins TRBV5-1 to TRBJ2-2, with TRBD2 matching over 13 bases. V dropped 4 bases and J dropped 2; count of bases not matched to a gene: 14. Germline V gene lookup returns CDR1 SGHRS and CDR2 YFSETQ. This CDR3 has 20 amino acids.

This clonotype occurred a few times. The junction and the germline gene differ at one end; a read error may be behind it. The chain joins TRBV7-3 to TRBJ2-1; TRBD2 agrees at 11 bases. Germline V gene sequence: CDR1 SGHTA, CDR2 FQGTGA. This CDR3 is built from 15 residues. The CDR3 coding sequence is TGTGCCAGCAGCGTAACTAGCGGGAGTTTAGATGAGCAGTTCTTC. Its protein is CASSVTSGSLDEQFF. Full variable domain (rest looked up from reference TRBV7-3 and TRBJ2-1): GAGVSQTPSNKVTEKGKYVELRCDPISGHTALYWYRQSLGQGPEFLIYFQGTGAADDSGLPNDRFFAVRPEGSVSTLKIQRTERGDSAVYLCASSVTSGSLDEQFFGPGTRLTVL.

The count of this clonotype is one. This sequence joins TRBV14 and TRBJ1-2; D perhaps matches TRBD1 (5 bases). The length of the CDR3 is 15 residues. CDR1 and CDR2 (germline): SGHDN, FVKESK. V was trimmed by 5 bases and J by 0 bases, leaving 13 bases between them. CDR3 nucleotides: TGTGCCAGCAGCGCACAGGTACTAGCTAACTATGGCTACACCTTC. This sequence encodes CASSAQVLANYGYTF.

This clonotype has just a few counts. The V gene is TRBV4-2, the J gene TRBJ2-3; weak D call: TRBD2 (6 bases). V lost 3 bases to trimming and J lost 3 bases, with 19 bases between them. Germline assignment: CDR1 LGHNA and CDR2 YNFKEQ. The CDR3 length is 17 residues. CDR3 region: CASSQEPWGTGTDTQYF. The CDR3 nucleotides read TGTGCCAGCAGCCAGGAACCCTGGGGGACTGGTACAGATACGCAGTATTTT.

The chain has TRBV7-9 and TRBJ2-1; possible D gene TRBD2, 5 bases. CDR3 length: 13 amino acids. Trimming left V 3 bases short and J 15 bases short, with 18 bases between. Per germline, CDR1 SEHNR and CDR2 FQNEAQ (reference sequence). CDR3 sequence (DNA): TGTGCCAGCAGCTTTGGTGCCAGCGGACCTCCGTTCTTC. Translation gives CASSFGASGPPFF.

The rearrangement links TRBV15 to TRBJ2-7, with unresolved D. V was pared by 1 base and J by 2 bases, with 9 bases between. The germline CDR1 and CDR2 sequences are LNHNV and YYDKDF (reference sequence). This CDR3 spans 14 amino acids. This CDR3 reads CATSRASPPYEQYF. The CDR3 DNA reads as TGTGCCACCAGCAGAGCCTCACCCCCCTACGAGCAGTACTTC. Using reference TRBV15 and TRBJ2-7 for the parts outside the CDR3, the full variable domain is DAMVIQNPRYQVTQFGKPVTLSCSQTLNHNVMYWYQQKSSQAPKLLFHYYDKDFNNEADTPDNFQSRRPNTSFCFLDIRSPGLGDTAMYLCATSRASPPYEQYFGPGTRLTVT.

This clonotype has more than one count but fewer than ten. The chain employs TRBV12-3 or TRBV12-4 and TRBJ2-1, with D tentatively TRBD1 (6 bases). CDR3 length equals 14 residues. The ends were cut back, 6 bases at V and 5 bases at J, with 14 bases in the middle. The CDR3 region has the DNA TGTGCCAGCAGCCTAATTACAGGGAACAATGAGCAGTTCTTC. Protein product: CASSLITGNNEQFF.

This clonotype was recorded only once. J is TRBJ1-4 and V is TRBV5-5; 11 bases are a match to TRBD1. The CDR3 runs to 14 residues. Germline V gives CDR1 SGHKS, CDR2 YYEKEE (reference sequence). Trimming cost V 5 bases and J 10 bases; bases outside gene matches: 7. CDR3 nucleotide sequence: TGTGCCAGCAGAGCTCCGGGACAGGGGGGAAAACTGTTTTTT. Translating gives CASRAPGQGGKLFF.

The V gene is TRBV7-2, the J gene TRBJ2-2; 9 positions agree with TRBD1. The J segment lost 4 bases and the V segment lost 6 bases, leaving 6 bases of the junction unmatched. This CDR3 comprises 15 residues. Germline loops: CDR1 SGHTA, CDR2 FQGNSA. The CDR3 spells CASRGDRVGTGELFF. CDR3 bases: TGTGCCAGCAGGGGGGACAGGGTGGGCACCGGGGAGCTGTTTTTT.